This TCR beta chain was obtained from a study of blood T cell repertoires in COVID-19. Study context: The United States, Italy and Spain provided the acute and convalescent COVID-19 samples. T cells, B-cell-depleted T cells, or PBMCs supplied cDNA or gDNA.

In the original workflow: Cell counts per sample came from amplifying reference gene primers. Sequencing used immunoSEQ multiplex PCR; TCRdb keeps in-frame clones, though not all of them. That table supplies the V and J calls and clone size; D and trimming were determined from the DNA. The sample carries some 74,000 clones, approximately 87% recorded once. Between the trimmed V and J ends, which lost 0 bases and 3 bases, there was a span of 18 bases. The CDR3 spans 17 residues. CDR1 is SGHRS and CDR2 is YFSETQ in the germline V gene. The sequencing input was peripheral blood. The V and J genes are TRBV5-1 and TRBJ1-2; no clear D gene. This clonotype originated in a woman of 80 years or more with acute or convalescent COVID-19. This CDR3 is CASSLDAGMTKHYGYTF. CDR3 nucleotide sequence: TGCGCCAGCAGCTTGGATGCGGGTATGACAAAGCACTATGGCTACACCTTC.